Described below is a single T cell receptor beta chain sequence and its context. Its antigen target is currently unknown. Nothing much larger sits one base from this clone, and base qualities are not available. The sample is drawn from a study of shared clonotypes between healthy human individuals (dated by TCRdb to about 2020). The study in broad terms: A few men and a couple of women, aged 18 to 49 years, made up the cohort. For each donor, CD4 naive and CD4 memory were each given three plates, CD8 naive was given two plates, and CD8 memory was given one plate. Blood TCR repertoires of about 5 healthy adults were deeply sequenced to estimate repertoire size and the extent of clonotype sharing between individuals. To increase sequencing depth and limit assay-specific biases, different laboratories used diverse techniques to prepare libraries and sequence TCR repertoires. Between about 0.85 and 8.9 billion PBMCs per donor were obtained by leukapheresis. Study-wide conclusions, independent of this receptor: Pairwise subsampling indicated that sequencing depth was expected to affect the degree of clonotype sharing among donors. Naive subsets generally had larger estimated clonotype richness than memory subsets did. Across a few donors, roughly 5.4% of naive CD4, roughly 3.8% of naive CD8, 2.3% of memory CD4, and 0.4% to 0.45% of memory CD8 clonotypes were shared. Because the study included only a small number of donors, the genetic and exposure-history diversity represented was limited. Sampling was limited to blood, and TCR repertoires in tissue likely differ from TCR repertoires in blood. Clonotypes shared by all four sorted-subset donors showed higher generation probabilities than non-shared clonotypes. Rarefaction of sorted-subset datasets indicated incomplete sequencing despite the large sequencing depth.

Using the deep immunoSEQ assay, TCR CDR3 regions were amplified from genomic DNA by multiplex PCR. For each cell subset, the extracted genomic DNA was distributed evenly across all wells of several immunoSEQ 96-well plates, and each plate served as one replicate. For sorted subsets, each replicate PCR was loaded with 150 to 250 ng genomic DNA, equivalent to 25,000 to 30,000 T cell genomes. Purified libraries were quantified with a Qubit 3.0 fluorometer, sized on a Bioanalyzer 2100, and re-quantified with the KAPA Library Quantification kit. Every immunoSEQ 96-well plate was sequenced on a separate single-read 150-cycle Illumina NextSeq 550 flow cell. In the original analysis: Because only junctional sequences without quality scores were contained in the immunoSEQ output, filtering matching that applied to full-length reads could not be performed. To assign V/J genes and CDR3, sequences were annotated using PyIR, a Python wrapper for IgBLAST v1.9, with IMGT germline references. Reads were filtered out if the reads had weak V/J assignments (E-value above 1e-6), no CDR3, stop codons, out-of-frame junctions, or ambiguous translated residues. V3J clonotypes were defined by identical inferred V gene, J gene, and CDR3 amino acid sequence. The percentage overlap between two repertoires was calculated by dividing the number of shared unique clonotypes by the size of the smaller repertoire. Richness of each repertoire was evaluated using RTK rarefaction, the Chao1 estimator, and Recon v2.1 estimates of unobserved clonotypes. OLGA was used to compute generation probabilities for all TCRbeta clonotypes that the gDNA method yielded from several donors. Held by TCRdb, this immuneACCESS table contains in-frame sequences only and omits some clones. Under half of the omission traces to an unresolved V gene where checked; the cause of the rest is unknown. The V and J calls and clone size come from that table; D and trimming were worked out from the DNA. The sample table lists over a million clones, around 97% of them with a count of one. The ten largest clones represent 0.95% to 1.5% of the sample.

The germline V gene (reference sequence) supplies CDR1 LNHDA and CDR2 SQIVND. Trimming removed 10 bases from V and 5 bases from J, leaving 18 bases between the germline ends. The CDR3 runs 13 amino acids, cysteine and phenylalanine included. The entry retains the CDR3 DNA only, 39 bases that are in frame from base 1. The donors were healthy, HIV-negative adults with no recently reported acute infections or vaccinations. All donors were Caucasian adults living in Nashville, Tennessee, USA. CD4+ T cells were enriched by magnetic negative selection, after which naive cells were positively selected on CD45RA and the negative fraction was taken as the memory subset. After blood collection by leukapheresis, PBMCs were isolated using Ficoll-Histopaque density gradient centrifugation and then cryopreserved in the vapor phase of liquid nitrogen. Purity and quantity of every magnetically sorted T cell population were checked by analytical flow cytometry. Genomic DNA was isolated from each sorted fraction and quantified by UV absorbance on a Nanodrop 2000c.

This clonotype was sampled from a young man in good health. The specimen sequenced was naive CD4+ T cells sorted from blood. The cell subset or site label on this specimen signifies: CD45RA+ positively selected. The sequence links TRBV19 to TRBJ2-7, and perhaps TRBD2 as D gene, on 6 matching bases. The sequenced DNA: TGTGCCATCGACAGCGGCTGGGGGGACGAGCAGTACTTC. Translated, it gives CAIDSGWGDEQYF.